Included here is one T cell receptor (beta chain) sequence, with context. Its antigen is unknown. Unmatched junction bases numbered 7, after V lost 10 bases and J lost 1 base. CDR1 MNHEY and CDR2 SVGAGI come from the germline V gene. CDR3 length: 14 residues. These data belong to a study of memory CD4+ T cells and cytomegalovirus serostatus. The sort gate was single viable CD3+CD4+CD8-CD45RO+ cells for memory CD4+ T cells. Method: immunoSEQ multiplex PCR; TCRdb's copy keeps in-frame clones and lacks some. The sample includes 35,000 to 50,000 clones, around 78% of them seen just once. Study-level points and caveats: Median bootstrapped AUC for CMV status was roughly 0.95 originally, less than 0.93 US-trained.

Sequenced sample: memory CD4+ T cells from blood. This rearrangement joins TRBV6-5 to TRBJ1-3; 7 bases map to TRBD1. This clonotype was sampled from an adult in good health and CMV-seronegative. CDR3 region: CATRQGHSGNTIYF. DNA of the CDR3: TGTGCCACCCGACAGGGACATTCTGGAAACACCATATATTTT.